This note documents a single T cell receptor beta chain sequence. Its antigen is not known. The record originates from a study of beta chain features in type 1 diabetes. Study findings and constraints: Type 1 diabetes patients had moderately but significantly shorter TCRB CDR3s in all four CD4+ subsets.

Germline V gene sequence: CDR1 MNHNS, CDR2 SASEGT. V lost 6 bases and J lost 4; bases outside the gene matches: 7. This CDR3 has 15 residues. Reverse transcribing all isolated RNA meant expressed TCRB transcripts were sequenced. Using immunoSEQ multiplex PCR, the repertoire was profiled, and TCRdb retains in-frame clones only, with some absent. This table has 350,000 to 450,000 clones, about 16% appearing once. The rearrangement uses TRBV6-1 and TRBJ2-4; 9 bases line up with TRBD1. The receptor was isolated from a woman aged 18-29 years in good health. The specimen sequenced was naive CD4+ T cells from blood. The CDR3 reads CASRLTGTGKNIQYF. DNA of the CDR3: TGTGCCAGCAGACTAACCGGGACAGGGAAAAACATTCAGTACTTC.